Below are 2 T cell receptor beta chains sequenced from a single sample in a study of shared clonotypes between healthy human individuals. Method: immunoSEQ multiplex PCR; TCRdb's copy keeps in-frame clones and lacks some. The repertoire has approximately 88,000 clones, 68% of them found once; the top ten carry around half. The sample consisted of memory CD8+ T cells sorted from blood. Subset defined: CD45RO+ cells pooled with CCR7-negative TemRA cells. These receptors came from a man under 40 in good health.

This sequence joins TRBV19 and TRBJ1-2; D gene uncertain. Deletions cut 3 bases from V and 6 bases from J, with 17 bases between. The CDR3 has 15 amino acids. CDR1 and CDR2 (germline): LNHDA, SQIVND (reference sequence). The CDR3: CASSMWLGSGDGYTF. The CDR3 DNA follows: TGTGCCAGTAGTATGTGGTTAGGATCGGGAGATGGCTACACCTTC.

The rearrangement links TRBV27 to TRBJ1-3, with D hard to call. Trimming left V 0 bases short and J 0 bases short, with 6 bases between. The CDR3 loop spans 15 amino acids. Germline V gene data show CDR1 as MNHEY and CDR2 as SMNVEV (reference sequence). The CDR3 DNA reads TGTGCCAGCAGTTTATCGCGTAGCTCTGGAAACACCATATATTTT. This sequence encodes CASSLSRSSGNTIYF.